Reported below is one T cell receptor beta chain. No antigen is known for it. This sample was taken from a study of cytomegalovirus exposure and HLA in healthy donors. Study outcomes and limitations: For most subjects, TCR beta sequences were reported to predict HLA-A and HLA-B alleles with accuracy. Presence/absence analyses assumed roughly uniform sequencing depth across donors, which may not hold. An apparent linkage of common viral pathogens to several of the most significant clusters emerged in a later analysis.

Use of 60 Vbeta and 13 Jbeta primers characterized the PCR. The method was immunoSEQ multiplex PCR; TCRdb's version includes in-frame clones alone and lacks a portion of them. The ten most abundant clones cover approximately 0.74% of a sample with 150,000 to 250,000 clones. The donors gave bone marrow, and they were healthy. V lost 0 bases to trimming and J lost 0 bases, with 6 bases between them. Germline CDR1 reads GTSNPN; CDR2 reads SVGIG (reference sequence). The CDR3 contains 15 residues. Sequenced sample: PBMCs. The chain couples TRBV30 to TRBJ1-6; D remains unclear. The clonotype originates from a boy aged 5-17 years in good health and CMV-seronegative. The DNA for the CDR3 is TGTGCCTGGAGTGTAGTTAGCTCCTATAATTCACCCCTCCACTTT. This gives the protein CAWSVVSSYNSPLHF.